What follows are 26 T cell receptor beta chains derived from one specimen sequenced in a study of T cells in Graves' hyperthyroidism and ophthalmopathy. Amplification targeted TCR beta CDR3 regions from RNA transcripts. The HTBI primer set was used in a first-round RT-PCR of the TCR CDR3. MiXCR, run by TCRdb on the multiplex PCR reads, gives a single entry per CDR3 protein. The sample records 540,000 or so distinct CDR3 sequences, under 60% being singletons. The sequenced sample was peripheral blood or thyroid tissue (not recorded which). The source of these receptors is an adult woman with Graves' disease, either hyperthyroidism or ophthalmopathy (not recorded which).

This clonotype was seen more than once but under ten times. V and J are TRBV18 and TRBJ1-2, with 8 bases identical to TRBD1. Germline values: CDR1 KGHSH, CDR2 LQKENI. V gave up 2 bases and J gave up 1 base; unmatched junction bases: 3. The CDR3 has 15 residues. The CDR3 region is CASSPGTGFNYGYTF. CDR3 nucleotide sequence: TGTGCCAGCTCACCAGGGACAGGATTTAACTATGGCTACACCTTC. Full variable domain (rest looked up from reference TRBV18 and TRBJ1-2): NAGVMQNPRHLVRRRGQEARLRCSPMKGHSHVYWYRQLPEEGLKFMVYLQKENIIDESGMPKERFSAEFPKEGPSILRIQQVVRGDSAAYFCASSPGTGFNYGYTFGSGTRLTVV.

V is TRBV7-2 and J is TRBJ1-4; D is ambiguous. CDR3 size: 12 residues. From germline, CDR1 is SGHTA and CDR2 FQGNSA. V was shortened by 7 bases and J by 3 bases, with 6 bases between the two germline ends. CDR3 protein: CASNSANEKLFF. CDR3 sequence (DNA): TGTGCCAGCAACAGTGCTAATGAAAAACTGTTTTTT.

The chain combines TRBV20-1 with TRBJ2-7; no firm D call. Trimming left V 2 bases short and J 5 bases short, with 10 bases between. In germline, CDR1 is DFQATT, CDR2 SNEGSKA (reference sequence). This CDR3 contains 12 residues. The CDR3, as DNA: TGCAGTGCTAGAAATACAGCGCACGAGCAGTACTTC. Translated, it gives CSARNTAHEQYF.

This clonotype occurred many times. The J gene is TRBJ1-4, the V gene TRBV5-4, with unresolved D. This CDR3 comprises 13 residues. Trimming cost V 4 bases and J 7 bases, with 11 bases left between them. Germline lookup yields CDR1 SGHNT and CDR2 YYREEE (reference sequence). CDR3 residues: CASSEIRGEKLFF. DNA for the CDR3: TGTGCCAGCAGCGAGATTAGAGGTGAAAAACTGTTTTTT.

V gene TRBV19 combines with J gene TRBJ2-6; maybe TRBD1 (5 bases). The CDR3 length is 15 residues. The V end was cut by 9 bases, the J end by 4 bases, with 16 bases between. Germline CDR1 and CDR2: LNHDA and SQIVND (reference sequence). CDR3 in DNA: TGTGCCAGCGCAGAAAGGGGCACCGGGGCCAACGTCCTGACTTTC. It codes for CASAERGTGANVLTF.

The J gene is TRBJ2-2, the V gene TRBV2; 7 bases match TRBD1. V shed 8 bases and J 8 bases; nucleotides not matched to a gene: 2. CDR1 is SNHLY and CDR2 is FYNNEI in the germline V gene. This CDR3 spans 11 amino acids. Here the CDR3 reads CASGGQGELFF. The DNA of the CDR3 is TGTGCCAGCGGGGGACAGGGGGAGCTGTTTTTT.

V usage is TRBV6-2 or TRBV6-3 and J usage is TRBJ1-2; D uncertain. Trimming shortened V by 0 bases and J by 8 bases, and 4 bases separated the two germline ends. The length of the CDR3 is 11 residues. Per the germline V gene, CDR1 is MNHEY and CDR2 is SVGEGT. The CDR3 DNA reads as TGTGCCAGCAGTTACTCGTCCGGCTACACCTTC. Protein sequence: CASSYSSGYTF.

This clonotype occurred many times. The rearrangement uses TRBV11-2 and TRBJ2-7; maybe TRBD1 (6 bases). CDR1 and CDR2 (germline): SGHAT, FQNNGV. The ends were cut back, 5 bases at V and 0 bases at J, with 14 bases in the middle. The CDR3 totals 15 residues. The CDR3 region has the DNA TGTGCCAGCAGCACCCAACAGGGAAGCTCCTACGAGCAGTACTTC. It translates to CASSTQQGSSYEQYF.

This clonotype has ten or more counts. The chain combines TRBV4-1 with TRBJ1-5; TRBD1 matches at 9 bases. The CDR3 totals 14 residues. V shed 4 bases, J shed 7 bases, and the junction held 5 bases outside the gene matches. Looked up from germline, CDR1 is MGHRA and CDR2 is YSYEKL. CDR3 region: CASSPRDRVQPQHF. CDR3 coding DNA: TGCGCCAGCAGCCCCCGGGACAGGGTCCAGCCCCAGCATTTT.

The chain has TRBV15 and TRBJ2-7; no clear D gene. Germline V gene sequence: CDR1 LNHNV, CDR2 YYDKDF (reference sequence). Trimming stripped 3 bases from V and 0 bases from J, with 12 bases between. The CDR3 has 15 residues. The CDR3, as DNA: TGTGCCACCAGCAGTAACACAGAGAGCTCCTACGAGCAGTACTTC. Its translation is CATSSNTESSYEQYF. Full variable domain (remainder filled in from reference TRBV15 and TRBJ2-7): DAMVIQNPRYQVTQFGKPVTLSCSQTLNHNVMYWYQQKSSQAPKLLFHYYDKDFNNEADTPDNFQSRRPNTSFCFLDIRSPGLGDTAMYLCATSSNTESSYEQYFGPGTRLTVT.

The chain employs TRBV2 and TRBJ1-1; D remains ambiguous. The CDR3 contains 14 residues. The ends were cut back, 3 bases at V and 2 bases at J, with 10 bases in the middle. Looked up from germline, CDR1 is SNHLY and CDR2 is FYNNEI. The CDR3 region is CASSEIRGNTEAFF. The CDR3 DNA is TGTGCCAGCAGTGAGATCAGAGGAAACACTGAAGCTTTCTTT.

This clonotype appeared many times. The chain is built from TRBV20-1 and TRBJ2-5; D may be TRBD2 (6 bases). Germline-derived CDR1 and CDR2 are DFQATT and SNEGSKA (reference sequence). CDR3 length: 14 amino acids. V lost 3 bases, J lost 4 bases, and 15 bases lay in between. CDR3 sequence (DNA): TGCAGTGCTAGTACGACGGGAGTTCCAGAGACCCAGTACTTC. Its translation is CSASTTGVPETQYF.

The V and J genes are TRBV7-2 and TRBJ1-5; D not certain. Germline CDR1 is SGHTA and CDR2 is FQGNSA. The CDR3 runs 12 residues. V was shortened by 5 bases and J by 11 bases, with 13 bases between the two germline ends. The CDR3: CASSPVQETQHF. CDR3 in DNA: TGTGCCAGCAGCCCGGTTCAAGAGACCCAGCATTTT.

This clonotype showed up just a few times. The genes are TRBV30 and TRBJ1-5, with 8 bases lining up with TRBD1. This CDR3 comprises 17 residues. Germline V gene sequence: CDR1 GTSNPN, CDR2 SVGIG (reference sequence). Trimming took 3 bases from V and 1 from J; bases not matched to a gene: 11. This chain's CDR3 is CAWRGRTGTGSNQPQHF. The CDR3 DNA reads TGTGCCTGGAGGGGAAGAACCGGGACAGGAAGCAATCAGCCCCAGCATTTT.

The sample holds many counts of this clonotype. The rearrangement uses TRBV2 and TRBJ2-7; 8 bases fit TRBD2. Trimming removed 6 bases from V and 4 bases from J; junction bases left unmatched: 11. The CDR3 is made up of 15 amino acids. In germline, CDR1 is SNHLY, CDR2 FYNNEI. CDR3: CASSALATSAYEQYF. CDR3 in DNA: TGTGCCAGCAGCGCCCTAGCGACTAGCGCATACGAGCAGTACTTC. Filled out from reference TRBV2 and TRBJ2-7, the complete variable domain reads EPEVTQTPSHQVTQMGQEVILRCVPISNHLYFYWYRQILGQKVEFLVSFYNNEISEKSEIFDDQFSVERPDGSNFTLKIRSTKLEDSAMYFCASSALATSAYEQYFGPGTRLTVT.

This clonotype occurred once. One end of the junction fails to match germline, which may point to a read error. The chain carries TRBV10-3 and TRBJ2-7, with D perhaps TRBD1 (7 bases). The CDR3 sequence is 15 residues long. Germline CDR1 ENHRY, CDR2 SYGVKD. The CDR3 is CASSLGQTGAYEQYF. The CDR3 DNA reads TGTGCCAGCAGTTTGGGACAGACGGGAGCCTACGAGCAGTACTTC.

The rearrangement joins TRBV9 to TRBJ1-1; no reliable D call. Germline V gives CDR1 SGDLS, CDR2 YYNGEE. This CDR3 region has 12 residues. The V end lost 7 bases, the J end lost 0 bases, and 7 bases lay between the germline ends. CDR3 amino acids: CASLGVNTEAFF. The CDR3 region has the DNA TGTGCCAGCTTAGGAGTGAACACTGAAGCTTTCTTT.

This clonotype has at least ten counts. The J gene is TRBJ2-7, the V gene TRBV5-5, with 8 bases matching TRBD1. V shed 3 bases, J shed 3 bases, and the junction held 2 bases outside the gene matches. CDR3 length equals 13 residues. Looked up from germline, CDR1 is SGHKS and CDR2 is YYEKEE (reference sequence). CDR3: CASSYGTGYEQYF. The CDR3 DNA reads as TGTGCCAGCAGCTATGGGACAGGCTACGAGCAGTACTTC.

The CDR3 DNA reads TGTGCCAGCAGCTTTACTAGCGGGGGTCGCGCCGGGGAGCTGTTTTTT. This translates into CASSFTSGGRAGELFF. The chain has TRBV7-9 and TRBJ2-2; 11 bases line up with TRBD2. The V gene end was trimmed by 3 bases and the J gene end by 6 bases; junction bases not matched to a gene: 6. Germline loops: CDR1 SEHNR, CDR2 FQNEAQ (reference sequence). This CDR3 spans 16 amino acids.

This clonotype was detected many times. V gene TRBV24-1 combines with J gene TRBJ2-5; D might be TRBD1 (5 bases). Germline CDR1 and CDR2: KGHDR and SFDVKD. V gave up 1 base and J gave up 4 bases, with 12 bases separating them. The CDR3 sequence is 15 residues long. The DNA of the CDR3 is TGTGCCACCAGTGATTTAAAAGGGGCCCTAGAGACCCAGTACTTC. Translated, it gives CATSDLKGALETQYF.

This clonotype came up many times. The junction shows a germline mismatch at one end, possibly a read error. V and J are TRBV28 and TRBJ2-7; tentatively, D is TRBD1 (5 bases). The CDR3 covers 11 residues. Germline V gene lookup returns CDR1 MDHEN and CDR2 SYDVKM. CDR3 DNA sequence: TGCGCCAGTCGACAGACCTACGAGCAGTACTTC. It yields the protein CASRQTYEQYF.

This clonotype has just a few counts. The chain links TRBV25-1 to TRBJ1-6; D perhaps matches TRBD1 (6 bases). V shed 11 bases and J shed 7 bases, with 12 bases lying between them. CDR3 length: 12 amino acids. Germline CDR1 and CDR2: MGHDK and SYGVNS. CDR3: CASTGLNSPLHF. The DNA for the CDR3 is TGTGCCTCTACAGGGTTGAATTCACCCCTCCACTTT. Looking up the rest from reference TRBV25-1 and TRBJ1-6 gives the full variable domain: EADIYQTPRYLVIGTGKKITLECSQTMGHDKMYWYQQDPGMELHLIHYSYGVNSTEKGDLSSESTVSRIRTEHFPLTLESARPSHTSQYLCASTGLNSPLHFGNGTRLTVT.

This clonotype showed up many times. The gene calls are TRBV7-2 and TRBJ2-7, with a tentative D call TRBD1 (6 bases). Germline lookup yields CDR1 SGHTA and CDR2 FQGNSA. This CDR3 region has 15 residues. Trimming shortened V by 2 bases and J by 0 bases, and 11 bases separated the two germline ends. The CDR3 DNA is TGTGCCAGCAGCTTATTCAGGGGCAGCTCCTACGAGCAGTACTTC. Protein: CASSLFRGSSYEQYF.

The V gene is TRBV7-6, the J gene TRBJ1-4, with 9 bases lining up with TRBD1. The DNA end lines up better with TRBJ2-3; the J call may be wrong. This CDR3 is 17 amino acids long. CDR1 is SGHVS and CDR2 is FNYEAQ in the germline V gene. Here the CDR3 DNA reads TGTGCCAGCAGCGGGGACAGGGTCAGAAGCCCCACAGATACGCAGTATTTT. Protein sequence: CASSGDRVRSPTDTQYF.

This rearrangement joins TRBV24-1 to TRBJ2-2, with D perhaps being TRBD1 or TRBD2 (5 bases each). Germline CDR1 and CDR2: KGHDR and SFDVKD. V lost 11 bases and J lost 4, with 13 bases in between. The CDR3 spans 13 residues. CDR3 protein: CASKAGSTGELFF. CDR3 coding DNA: TGTGCCAGTAAGGCAGGGAGCACCGGGGAGCTGTTTTTT.

This clonotype was seen ten or more times. No conserved phenylalanine or tryptophan ends this CDR3, so it is likely a read error. The DNA is omitted, as the CDR3 cannot be located on it reliably, and the CDR3 follows TCRdb's listing. The chain combines TRBV29-1 with TRBJ1-1; the tabulated D call, TRBD1, remains unverified against the DNA. CDR1 is SQVTM and CDR2 is ANQGSEA in the germline V gene. The CDR3 totals 12 residues, both ends included. The chain's CDR3 is CSVEGGTGLGKL.